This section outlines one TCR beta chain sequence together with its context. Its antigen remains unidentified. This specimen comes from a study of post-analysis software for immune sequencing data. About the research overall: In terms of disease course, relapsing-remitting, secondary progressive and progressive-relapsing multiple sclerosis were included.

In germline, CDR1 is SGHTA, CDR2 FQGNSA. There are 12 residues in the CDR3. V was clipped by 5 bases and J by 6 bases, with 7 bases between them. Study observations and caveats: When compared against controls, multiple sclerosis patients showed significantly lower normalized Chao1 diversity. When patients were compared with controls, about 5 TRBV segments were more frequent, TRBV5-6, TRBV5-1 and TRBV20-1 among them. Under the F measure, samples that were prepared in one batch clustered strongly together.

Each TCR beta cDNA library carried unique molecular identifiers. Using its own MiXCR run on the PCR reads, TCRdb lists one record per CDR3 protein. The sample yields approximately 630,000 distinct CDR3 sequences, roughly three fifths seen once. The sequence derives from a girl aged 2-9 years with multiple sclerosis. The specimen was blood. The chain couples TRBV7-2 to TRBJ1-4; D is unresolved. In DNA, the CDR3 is TGTGCCAGCAGCCCCGGTGATGAAAAACTGTTTTTT. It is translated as CASSPGDEKLFF. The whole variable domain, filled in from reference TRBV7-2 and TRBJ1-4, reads GAGVSQSPSNKVTEKGKDVELRCDPISGHTALYWYRQSLGQGLEFLIYFQGNSAPDKSGLPSDRFSAERTGGSVSTLTIQRTQQEDSAVYLCASSPGDEKLFFGSGTQLSVL.